A single sample gave rise to the 8 T cell receptor beta chains below, sequenced in a study of cytomegalovirus exposure and HLA in healthy donors. The protocol was immunoSEQ multiplex PCR, while the TCRdb copy is restricted to in-frame clones and leaves out a portion. The table records about 58,000 clones, about 88% of them present only once. The sample comprised PBMCs. The source is a man younger than 30 in good health and CMV-seronegative.

The rearrangement links TRBV25-1 to TRBJ2-3; 11 bases match TRBD1. V was pared by 6 bases and J by 4 bases, with 3 bases of the junction left unmatched. From germline, CDR1 is MGHDK and CDR2 SYGVNS. This CDR3 is built from 14 residues. The CDR3 loop reads CASSGGQGADTQYF. The CDR3 nucleotides read TGTGCCAGCAGCGGGGGACAGGGGGCAGATACGCAGTATTTT.

With respect to this clone: One junction end disagrees with the germline gene, perhaps due to a read error. The chain links TRBV10-3 to TRBJ1-1; the D gene is possibly TRBD1 (5 bases). Per germline, CDR1 ENHRY and CDR2 SYGVKD. This CDR3 spans 14 amino acids. The DNA for the CDR3 is TGTGCCATCACTGAGACCACAGGGAACACTGAAGCTTTCTTT. Residues: CAITETTGNTEAFF.

The CDR3 DNA follows: TGTGCCAGCAGTTTACTCCGCGGGGAGCTGTTTTTT. This gives the protein CASSLLRGELFF. V usage is TRBV27 and J usage is TRBJ2-2; no clear D gene. The length of the CDR3 is 12 residues. Looked up from germline, CDR1 is MNHEY and CDR2 is SMNVEV (reference sequence). The V gene lost 2 bases and the J gene lost 7 bases, with 5 bases spanning the gap.

The chain employs TRBV6-5 and TRBJ2-3; perhaps TRBD2 as D (6 bases). The length of the CDR3 is 14 residues. The V gene's germline CDR1 is MNHEY and CDR2 SVGAGI. Deletions cut 4 bases from V and 2 bases from J, with 10 bases between. The CDR3 nucleotides read TGTGCCAGCAGTTGGGCTAGCGCCACAGATACGCAGTATTTT. This codes for CASSWASATDTQYF.

This clone was seen a few times. The rearrangement joins TRBV7-2 to TRBJ2-4; maybe TRBD2 (5 bases). Germline V gene data show CDR1 as SGHTA and CDR2 as FQGNSA. The CDR3 runs to 18 residues. Deletions cut 5 bases from V and 3 bases from J, with 23 bases between. CDR3 nucleotide sequence: TGTGCCAGCAGCCCCGGGGTTACCCGGTATGTTGGCAAAAACATTCAGTACTTC. Protein sequence: CASSPGVTRYVGKNIQYF.

The chain employs TRBV7-7 and TRBJ2-5, with 8 bases fitting TRBD2. Germline CDR1 reads SSHAT; CDR2 reads FNYEAQ (reference sequence). CDR3 size: 12 residues. The CDR3 loop reads CASGESQETQYF. CDR3 bases: TGTGCTAGCGGGGAGTCACAAGAGACCCAGTACTTC. The full variable domain, with the rest looked up from reference TRBV7-7 and TRBJ2-5, is GAGVSQSPRYKVTKRGQDVTLRCDPISSHATLYWYQQALGQGPEFLTYFNYEAQPDKSGLPSDRFSAERPEGSISTLTIQRTEQRDSAMYRCASGESQETQYFGPGTRLLVL.

This clone has more than one count but fewer than ten. The rearrangement joins TRBV15 to TRBJ2-1; tentatively, D is TRBD2 (6 bases). The CDR3 sequence is 15 residues long. The germline gives CDR1 LNHNV, CDR2 YYDKDF (reference sequence). V lost 3 bases to trimming and J lost 8 bases, with 17 bases between them. Written as DNA, the CDR3 is TGTGCCACCAGCAGGGGGGGATTTGTAGCAGATGAGCAGTTCTTC. Its translation is CATSRGGFVADEQFF.

This chain links TRBV5-6 with TRBJ2-7; 9 nucleotides line up with TRBD1. V shed 6 bases and J 3 bases; nucleotides not matched to a gene: 4. The CDR3 runs to 13 residues. Germline CDR1 and CDR2: SGHDT and YYEEEE. CDR3 sequence (DNA): TGTGCCAGCATGCCGGGACAGGGCTACGAGCAGTACTTC. Translation gives CASMPGQGYEQYF.